Presented here are 27 T cell receptor beta chains from one specimen sequenced in a study of T cell responses to AZD1222 COVID-19 vaccine. The repertoire was sequenced with immunoSEQ multiplex PCR; TCRdb's copy has only in-frame clones and lacks some. The sample records about 110,000 clones, 65% to 85% being singletons. The sample consisted of peripheral blood, taken on day 0 of AZD1222 vaccination. These receptors originate from an adult in good health.

The V gene is TRBV18, the J gene TRBJ1-2, with D possibly TRBD1 on 5 matching bases. With 4 bases removed from V and 0 bases from J, the gap between germline ends came to 6 bases. CDR3 length: 13 amino acids. Germline lookup yields CDR1 KGHSH and CDR2 LQKENI. CDR3 nucleotides: TGTGCCAGCTCACTAGGGGCTAACTATGGCTACACCTTC. It translates to CASSLGANYGYTF. The full variable domain, its missing parts supplied by reference TRBV18 and TRBJ1-2, is NAGVMQNPRHLVRRRGQEARLRCSPMKGHSHVYWYRQLPEEGLKFMVYLQKENIIDESGMPKERFSAEFPKEGPSILRIQQVVRGDSAAYFCASSLGANYGYTFGSGTRLTVV.

As for this clone: Other DNA sequences in this specimen translate into the identical CDR3. The genes are TRBV29-1 and TRBJ1-1; D is unresolved. The CDR3 covers 12 residues. CDR1 and CDR2 (germline): SQVTM, ANQGSEA. The V end lost 6 bases, the J end lost 1 base, and 9 bases lay between the germline ends. The CDR3 sequence: CSVDPGNTEAFF. The CDR3 nucleotides read TGCAGCGTCGATCCGGGGAACACTGAAGCTTTCTTT.

J is TRBJ1-4 and V is TRBV20-1; D remains ambiguous. Deletions cut 6 bases from V and 7 bases from J, with 9 bases between. The CDR3 length is 11 residues. Per the germline V gene, CDR1 is DFQATT and CDR2 is SNEGSKA (reference sequence). Here the CDR3 reads CSALRVEKLFF. The CDR3 DNA reads TGCAGTGCCCTTAGGGTTGAAAAACTGTTTTTT.

V and J are TRBV9 and TRBJ2-1; a weak D match, TRBD1 (5 bases). V lost 4 bases, J lost 3 bases, and 14 bases lay in between. There are 15 residues in the CDR3. Germline V CDR1 and CDR2: SGDLS, YYNGEE. This CDR3 is CASSLHPRDYNEQFF. In DNA, the CDR3 is TGTGCCAGCAGCTTACACCCCAGGGACTACAATGAGCAGTTCTTC.

The rearrangement links TRBV6-5 to TRBJ2-5; D is undetermined. The CDR3 covers 14 residues. With 6 bases removed from V and 4 bases from J, the gap between germline ends came to 15 bases. Looked up from germline, CDR1 is MNHEY and CDR2 is SVGAGI. The CDR3 DNA is TGTGCCAGCAGGAACCTGGGTGGGATAGAGACCCAGTACTTC. It specifies CASRNLGGIETQYF.

The table lists this clone with a few counts. V and J are TRBV28 and TRBJ2-5; D remains unclear. CDR3 length: 12 amino acids. CDR1 is MDHEN, CDR2 SYDVKM, per germline. Trimming removed 6 bases at V and 7 bases at J, with 12 bases between. In nucleotides, the CDR3 is TGTGCCAGCAGCCCCCTAAGGAGGACCCAGTACTTC. Protein product: CASSPLRRTQYF.

The chain carries TRBV3-1 (or the pseudogene TRBV3-2) and TRBJ1-6; D unresolved. V was pared by 0 bases and J by 13 bases, with 7 bases between. Germline V gene sequence: CDR1 LGHDT, CDR2 YNNKEL (reference sequence). The CDR3 contains 12 residues. The CDR3, as DNA: TGTGCCAGCAGCCAAGAAACGGGTCCCCTCCACTTT. Amino acids: CASSQETGPLHF.

The chain is built from TRBV11-2 and TRBJ1-2, with D possibly being TRBD1 (6 bases). V lost 5 bases and J 0 bases, leaving 13 bases between the germline ends. Germline CDR1 and CDR2: SGHAT and FQNNGV. This CDR3 region has 15 residues. The DNA for the CDR3 is TGTGCCAGCAGCCGTACAGGGTCAGCTAACTATGGCTACACCTTC. Translated, it gives CASSRTGSANYGYTF.

V gene TRBV12-3 or TRBV12-4 combines with J gene TRBJ1-5; D not resolved. This CDR3 is 12 amino acids long. V lost 5 bases and J lost 7, with 9 bases in between. The CDR3 coding sequence is TGTGCCAGCAGTAGATACGGACAGCCCCAGCATTTT. This sequence encodes CASSRYGQPQHF.

About this clone: Other nucleotide sequences in the sample specify the same CDR3. The CDR3 is CASSLGQDYSPLHF. The CDR3 DNA reads as TGCGCCAGCAGCTTGGGGCAGGACTATTCACCCCTCCACTTT. V gene TRBV5-1 combines with J gene TRBJ1-6; D not certain. The CDR3 covers 14 residues. CDR1 and CDR2 (germline): SGHRS, YFSETQ. Trimming removed 0 bases at V and 8 bases at J, with 9 bases between.

The chain is built from TRBV20-1 and TRBJ2-3; 7 positions agree with TRBD2. The CDR3 has 11 residues. The V segment lost 7 bases and the J segment 9 bases; nucleotides outside the gene matches: 7. Germline V CDR1 and CDR2: DFQATT, SNEGSKA (reference sequence). As DNA, the CDR3 is TGCAGTGTGAGGGAGGGCGTAACGCAGTATTTT. It codes for CSVREGVTQYF.

V usage is TRBV29-1 and J usage is TRBJ2-5; possible D gene TRBD2, 6 bases. The V gene lost 6 bases and the J gene lost 2 bases, with 16 bases spanning the gap. The CDR3 has 14 residues. Germline-derived CDR1 and CDR2 are SQVTM and ANQGSEA. CDR3 amino acids: CSVGGVGRQETQYF. The CDR3 nucleotides are TGCAGCGTGGGGGGAGTAGGGCGGCAAGAGACCCAGTACTTC. The whole variable domain, filled in from reference TRBV29-1 and TRBJ2-5, reads SAVISQKPSRDICQRGTSLTIQCQVDSQVTMMFWYRQQPGQSLTLIATANQGSEATYESGFVIDKFPISRPNLTFSTLTVSNMSPEDSSIYLCSVGGVGRQETQYFGPGTRLLVL.

The rearrangement uses TRBV7-2 and TRBJ2-7; 9 nucleotides line up with TRBD1. V lost 5 bases and J lost 5; bases outside the gene matches: 7. There are 14 residues in the CDR3. Per the germline V gene, CDR1 is SGHTA and CDR2 is FQGNSA. As DNA, the CDR3 is TGTGCCAGCAGCCGGGTTGACAGGGGGAACGAGCAGTACTTC. It specifies CASSRVDRGNEQYF.

The chain carries TRBV29-1 and TRBJ2-5, with 13 bases that match TRBD2. Germline CDR1 and CDR2: SQVTM and ANQGSEA. This CDR3 contains 14 residues. Trimming removed 4 bases from V and 9 bases from J; junction bases left unmatched: 8. For the CDR3, the DNA is TGCAGCGTTGGCCAACTAGCGGGGGGGCCGTCCCAGTACTTC. Translating it yields CSVGQLAGGPSQYF.

This clone has just a few counts. This chain links TRBV19 with TRBJ1-2; D gene ambiguous. The CDR3 runs to 12 residues. Germline V gene sequence: CDR1 LNHDA, CDR2 SQIVND (reference sequence). The ends were cut back, 7 bases at V and 2 bases at J, with 8 bases in the middle. The CDR3 region has the DNA TGTGCCAGTACCGATTGGAACTATGGCTACACCTTC. Its protein is CASTDWNYGYTF.

The CDR3 loop reads CASSSGTSGYEQYF. For the CDR3, the DNA is TGTGCCAGCAGCTCCGGGACTAGCGGCTACGAGCAGTACTTC. The chain has TRBV5-6 and TRBJ2-7; 11 nucleotides agree with TRBD2. Trimming cost V 3 bases and J 3 bases; bases outside gene matches: 2. There are 14 residues in the CDR3. Germline assignment: CDR1 SGHDT and CDR2 YYEEEE.

This clone was detected a few times. This sequence joins TRBV28 and TRBJ1-2; no clear D gene. The V and J ends lost 9 bases and 3 bases respectively, with 11 bases between them. Per the germline V gene, CDR1 is MDHEN and CDR2 is SYDVKM. This CDR3 has 12 amino acids. In DNA, the CDR3 is TGTGCCAGTCGAGAGAGAGACTATGGCTACACCTTC. Encoded protein: CASRERDYGYTF.

The rearrangement joins TRBV28 to TRBJ1-6, with a weak D call TRBD1 (6 bases). Trimming stripped 8 bases from V and 14 bases from J, with 16 bases between. CDR1 MDHEN and CDR2 SYDVKM come from the germline V gene. The length of the CDR3 is 12 residues. The CDR3 reads CASAPTGKTLHF. The DNA for the CDR3 is TGTGCCAGCGCCCCGACAGGCAAGACCCTCCACTTT.

The V gene is TRBV14, the J gene TRBJ2-7; no firm D call. Germline CDR1 SGHDN, CDR2 FVKESK. The V gene lost 10 bases and the J gene lost 9 bases, with 22 bases spanning the gap. The CDR3 loop spans 13 amino acids. CDR3 loop: CATQDTDERRQYF. DNA for the CDR3: TGTGCCACCCAGGATACGGACGAGAGAAGGCAGTACTTC.

This chain links TRBV4-1 with TRBJ1-1, with a tentative D call TRBD1 (6 bases). Germline values: CDR1 MGHRA, CDR2 YSYEKL. CDR3 length: 16 residues. Between the trimmed V and J ends, which lost 5 bases and 5 bases, there was a span of 21 bases. CDR3 nucleotides: TGCGCCAGCAGCGAAGGGGGTCTTGGAGGCGGAACTGAAGCTTTCTTT. Its protein is CASSEGGLGGGTEAFF.

The gene calls are TRBV19 and TRBJ2-5; 10 bases match TRBD1. With 3 bases clipped from V and 5 bases from J, the junction kept 6 bases outside the gene matches. This CDR3 region has 15 residues. CDR1 and CDR2 (germline): LNHDA, SQIVND (reference sequence). CDR3 DNA sequence: TGTGCCAGTAGTATGATGACAGGGGGCGGGGAGACCCAGTACTTC. It encodes CASSMMTGGGETQYF.

CDR3 sequence (DNA): TGTGCCAGAGCTCCGGGACCCTACACCGGGGAGCTGTTTTTT. Translated, it gives CARAPGPYTGELFF. The chain has TRBV5-3 and TRBJ2-2; either TRBD1 or TRBD2 may fit D (5 bases each). TRBV5-3 is designated an ORF whose function remains uncertain. Trimming took 7 bases from V and 3 from J, leaving 13 bases between them. The CDR3 is 14 amino acids.

Only a few counts were recorded for this clone. The chain couples TRBV5-1 to TRBJ2-6; D uncertain. V was shortened by 6 bases and J by 1 base, with 14 bases between the two germline ends. There are 16 residues in the CDR3. CDR1 is SGHRS and CDR2 is YFSETQ in the germline V gene. CDR3 DNA sequence: TGCGCCAGCACCTTAGACTGGATTTCTGGGGCCAACGTCCTGACTTTC. Protein: CASTLDWISGANVLTF. Filled out from reference TRBV5-1 and TRBJ2-6, the complete variable domain reads KAGVTQTPRYLIKTRGQQVTLSCSPISGHRSVSWYQQTPGQGLQFLFEYFSETQRNKGNFPGRFSGRQFSNSRSEMNVSTLELGDSALYLCASTLDWISGANVLTFGAGSRLTVL.

This clone was seen once. The chain is built from TRBV4-1 and TRBJ2-2; no definite D call. CDR1 is MGHRA and CDR2 is YSYEKL in the germline V gene. The CDR3 spans 16 residues. Trimming left V 0 bases short and J 4 bases short, with 12 bases between. The DNA of the CDR3 is TGCGCCAGCAGCCAAGATAGGATTGGCCTCACCGGGGAGCTGTTTTTT. Encoded protein: CASSQDRIGLTGELFF.

The gene calls are TRBV9 and TRBJ2-3; D gene ambiguous. Per germline, CDR1 SGDLS and CDR2 YYNGEE. Between the trimmed V and J ends, which lost 0 bases and 5 bases, there was a span of 7 bases. The CDR3 runs to 13 residues. The CDR3 sequence: CASSVGGQDTQYF. CDR3 nucleotides: TGTGCCAGCAGCGTAGGGGGTCAAGATACGCAGTATTTT.

Written as DNA, the CDR3 is TGTGCCAGCAGTTCCCGGACTAGCGGGAACCCCTACGAGCAGTACTTC. This sequence encodes CASSSRTSGNPYEQYF. The V and J genes are TRBV6-5 and TRBJ2-7, with 12 bases lining up with TRBD2. The trim removed 4 bases at V and 2 bases at J, leaving 6 bases unmatched. CDR3 length: 16 amino acids. Germline assignment: CDR1 MNHEY and CDR2 SVGAGI.

This sequence joins TRBV2 and TRBJ1-2, with TRBD1 identical over 9 bases. There are 15 residues in the CDR3. CDR1 is SNHLY, CDR2 FYNNEI, per germline. The trim removed 4 bases at V and 5 bases at J, leaving 8 bases unmatched. The CDR3 reads CASSGDRDSSYGYTF. The CDR3, as DNA: TGTGCCAGCAGTGGGGACAGGGATTCTTCTTATGGCTACACCTTC.